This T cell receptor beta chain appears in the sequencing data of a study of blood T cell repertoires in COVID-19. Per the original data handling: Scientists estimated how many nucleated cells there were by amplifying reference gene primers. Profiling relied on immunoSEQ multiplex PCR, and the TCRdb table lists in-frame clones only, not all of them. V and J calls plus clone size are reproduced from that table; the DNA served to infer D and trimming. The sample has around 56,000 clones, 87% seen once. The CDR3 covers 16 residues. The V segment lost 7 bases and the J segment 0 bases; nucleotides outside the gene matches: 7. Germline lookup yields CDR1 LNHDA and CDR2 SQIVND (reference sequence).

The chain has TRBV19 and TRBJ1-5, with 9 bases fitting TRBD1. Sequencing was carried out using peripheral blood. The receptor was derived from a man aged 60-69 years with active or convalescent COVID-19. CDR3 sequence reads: CASTSTGGDSNQPQHF. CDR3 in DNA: TGTGCCAGTACCTCGACAGGGGGTGATAGCAATCAGCCCCAGCATTTT.